Reported below is one TCR beta chain. The antigen remains undetermined. The sample belongs to a study of blood T cells in healthy people across ages. General study results and limits: Estimates of total diversity, which came from one million sequenced T cells, were considered to be underestimates.

Germline V gene lookup returns CDR1 LGHNA and CDR2 YSLEER. V was cut by 0 bases and J by 1 base, with 13 bases left in between. CDR3 length: 16 residues. Next came a second PCR, run for about 6 to 11 cycles, which used a sample-barcoded 5' primer along with a J-beta primer mix. Every sample returned 2.5 million or more CDR3-containing paired-end reads. TCRdb recomputed calls from the 5' RACE reads with MiXCR, one row per CDR3 protein. The profile shows approximately 2,000,000 distinct CDR3 sequences, more than 35% of them singletons. Roughly 10 milliliters of peripheral blood were drawn from each donor into EDTA-treated tubes. Per individual sample, total RNA of at least 5.5 micrograms was extracted.

Sequencing was carried out using blood. This chain connects TRBV4-3 to TRBJ2-7; D unclear. The receptor was isolated from a human donor in good health. CDR3 coding DNA: TGCGCCAGCAGCCAAGATTTTGGCGGAGAGTCCTACGAGCAGTACTTC. The encoded protein is CASSQDFGGESYEQYF.